This passage covers 25 T cell receptor beta chains from one sample sequenced in a study of T-cell reconstitution after alpha-beta-depleted transplantation in children. This sample's TCRbeta library carried unique molecular identifier barcodes. Using its own MiXCR run on the PCR reads, TCRdb lists one record per CDR3 protein. The sample holds around 200,000 distinct CDR3 sequences, approximately 7% seen once. Sample: PBMCs from the stem cell graft donor, taken from the stem cell graft. The receptors come from a human donor who donated a stem cell graft to a child with Wiskott-Aldrich syndrome.

The chain joins TRBV20-1 to TRBJ1-5; 9 bases are shared with TRBD1. The germline V gene encodes CDR1 DFQATT and CDR2 SNEGSKA (reference sequence). Trimming removed 6 bases from V and 7 bases from J; junction bases left unmatched: 10. This CDR3 is built from 14 residues. CDR3 sequence (DNA): TGCAGTGCCCTCCGGGACAGGGAAGGCCAGCCCCAGCATTTT. Protein sequence: CSALRDREGQPQHF.

The sample holds many counts of this clonotype. The genes are TRBV7-2 and TRBJ2-1, with D maybe TRBD2 (6 bases). This CDR3 comprises 16 residues. CDR1 is SGHTA and CDR2 is FQGNSA in the germline V gene. V was shortened by 3 bases and J by 8 bases, with 20 bases between the two germline ends. This CDR3 reads CASSFRGGNGLDEQFF. For the CDR3, the DNA is TGTGCCAGCAGCTTCCGTGGCGGGAATGGTTTGGATGAGCAGTTCTTC. The complete variable domain, with remaining parts taken from reference TRBV7-2 and TRBJ2-1, reads GAGVSQSPSNKVTEKGKDVELRCDPISGHTALYWYRQSLGQGLEFLIYFQGNSAPDKSGLPSDRFSAERTGGSVSTLTIQRTQQEDSAVYLCASSFRGGNGLDEQFFGPGTRLTVL.

This clonotype was counted at least ten times. The genes are TRBV6-5 and TRBJ2-7; weak D call: TRBD2 (6 bases). The germline V and J ends were trimmed by 8 bases and 3 bases, with 14 bases remaining between them. CDR3 length equals 13 residues. Germline V gene data show CDR1 as MNHEY and CDR2 as SVGAGI. The chain's CDR3 is CASSREFVYEQYF. DNA for the CDR3: TGTGCCAGCTCCCGGGAGTTTGTCTACGAGCAGTACTTC.

Many counts were recorded for this clonotype. The chain couples TRBV4-3 to TRBJ2-2, with D possibly being TRBD1 (6 bases). This CDR3 is built from 17 residues. CDR1 and CDR2 (germline): LGHNA, YSLEER. V was trimmed by 3 bases and J by 4 bases, leaving 18 bases between them. CDR3 in amino acids: CASSQLTGSLGTGELFF. CDR3 nucleotide sequence: TGCGCCAGCAGCCAGCTTACAGGGTCCCTAGGCACCGGGGAGCTGTTTTTT.

This clonotype was counted a few times. The rearrangement joins TRBV7-9 to TRBJ1-1; tentative D call: TRBD1 (5 bases). Germline V gives CDR1 SEHNR, CDR2 FQNEAQ (reference sequence). V lost 1 base and J 0 bases, leaving 9 bases between the germline ends. The CDR3 sequence is 15 residues long. CDR3 amino acids: CASSLVGGMNTEAFF. The CDR3 coding sequence is TGTGCCAGCAGCTTAGTGGGGGGGATGAACACTGAAGCTTTCTTT.

This clonotype has at least ten counts. This chain connects TRBV6-5 to TRBJ1-1, with D maybe TRBD1 (6 bases). The germline CDR1 and CDR2 sequences are MNHEY and SVGAGI. The CDR3 spans 14 residues. V was trimmed by 4 bases and J by 1 base, leaving 10 bases between them. CDR3 sequence (DNA): TGTGCCAGCAGTTGGACCAGGGGGAACACTGAAGCTTTCTTT. It codes for CASSWTRGNTEAFF.

On this clonotype itself: A much larger clone sits a single nucleotide away, making a read error possible. The V and J genes are TRBV5-6 and TRBJ1-2; no clear D gene. The germline gives CDR1 SGHDT, CDR2 YYEEEE. Trimming left V 0 bases short and J 8 bases short, with 17 bases between. There are 15 residues in the CDR3. The CDR3 protein is CASSLEIGSTWGYTF. CDR3 nucleotides: TGTGCCAGCAGCTTGGAGATCGGGAGCACCTGGGGCTACACCTTC. The full variable domain, in which reference TRBV5-6 and TRBJ1-2 provide the parts outside the CDR3, is DAGVTQSPTHLIKTRGQQVTLRCSPKSGHDTVSWYQQALGQGPQFIFQYYEEEERQRGNFPDRFSGHQFPNYSSELNVNALLLGDSALYLCASSLEIGSTWGYTFGSGTRLTVV.

V and J are TRBV5-5 and TRBJ2-1, with a possible D match to TRBD2 (5 bases). Germline assignment: CDR1 SGHKS and CDR2 YYEKEE (reference sequence). The CDR3 length is 12 residues. Trimming left V 4 bases short and J 12 bases short, with 14 bases between. The CDR3 DNA follows: TGTGCCAGCAGCCCGTCGGGGAGTCGGCAGTTCTTC. This translates into CASSPSGSRQFF. Variable domain in full (rest from reference TRBV5-5 and TRBJ2-1): DAGVTQSPTHLIKTRGQQVTLRCSPISGHKSVSWYQQVLGQGPQFIFQYYEKEERGRGNFPDRFSARQFPNYSSELNVNALLLGDSALYLCASSPSGSRQFFGPGTRLTVL.

This clonotype appeared many times. The CDR3 coding sequence is TGTGCCAGCAACCTAGCCGGGCACGCGAACACCGGGGAGCTGTTTTTT. Encoded protein: CASNLAGHANTGELFF. J is TRBJ2-2 and V is TRBV9, with D tentatively TRBD2 (5 bases). V lost 6 bases and J lost 0, with 15 bases in between. Germline assignment: CDR1 SGDLS and CDR2 YYNGEE. The CDR3 totals 16 residues. Using reference TRBV9 and TRBJ2-2 for the parts outside the CDR3, the full variable domain is DSGVTQTPKHLITATGQRVTLRCSPRSGDLSVYWYQQSLDQGLQFLIQYYNGEERAKGNILERFSAQQFPDLHSELNLSSLELGDSALYFCASNLAGHANTGELFFGEGSRLTVL.

This clonotype was counted many times. The rearrangement links TRBV20-1 to TRBJ2-7, with a weak D call TRBD2 (6 bases). V was cut by 3 bases and J by 2 bases, with 8 bases left in between. This CDR3 is built from 12 residues. Germline V gene data show CDR1 as DFQATT and CDR2 as SNEGSKA (reference sequence). The CDR3 loop is CSASGTPYEQYF. In nucleotides, the CDR3 is TGCAGTGCTAGCGGGACTCCCTACGAGCAGTACTTC.

This clonotype was counted many times. The chain has TRBV5-1 and TRBJ1-2, with no clear D. Germline CDR1 SGHRS, CDR2 YFSETQ. The V end lost 6 bases, the J end lost 6 bases, and 12 bases lay between the germline ends. The CDR3 length is 12 residues. CDR3 sequence reads: CASIGVDDGYTF. In nucleotides, the CDR3 is TGCGCCAGCATCGGGGTTGACGATGGCTACACCTTC.

This clonotype was counted many times. V gene TRBV7-9 combines with J gene TRBJ2-7, with TRBD2 as a possible D gene (6 bases). The CDR3 runs 14 residues. Germline V CDR1 and CDR2: SEHNR, FQNEAQ (reference sequence). The V end was cut by 3 bases, the J end by 0 bases, with 9 bases between. The CDR3 DNA reads TGTGCCAGCAGCTTTCCCGGGAGCTCCTACGAGCAGTACTTC. Protein product: CASSFPGSSYEQYF. Full variable domain (missing parts from reference TRBV7-9 and TRBJ2-7): DTGVSQNPRHKITKRGQNVTFRCDPISEHNRLYWYRQTLGQGPEFLTYFQNEAQLEKSRLLSDRFSAERPKGSFSTLEIQRTEQGDSAMYLCASSFPGSSYEQYFGPGTRLTVT.

This clonotype occurred many times. The V and J genes are TRBV10-3 and TRBJ2-3; 7 bases agree with TRBD1. This CDR3 comprises 13 residues. J was trimmed by 6 bases and V by 6 bases; bases with no gene match: 6. Germline values: CDR1 ENHRY, CDR2 SYGVKD. CDR3 in amino acids: CAIRSGQDDTQYF. CDR3 coding DNA: TGTGCCATCAGAAGCGGACAGGACGATACGCAGTATTTT.

This clonotype came up many times. The chain carries TRBV27 and TRBJ2-3, with D maybe TRBD1 (5 bases). The CDR3 has 15 amino acids. V lost 3 bases, J lost 3 bases, and 13 bases lay in between. Germline V gene lookup returns CDR1 MNHEY and CDR2 SMNVEV (reference sequence). The DNA for the CDR3 is TGTGCCAGCAGTTTGTACAGGCTAGGAACAGATACGCAGTATTTT. It translates to CASSLYRLGTDTQYF.

This clonotype turned up a few times. The J gene is TRBJ2-7, the V gene TRBV7-9, with D uncertain. The V end lost 5 bases, the J end lost 5 bases, and 19 bases lay between the germline ends. The CDR3 extends over 15 amino acids. The germline V gene has CDR1 SEHNR and CDR2 FQNEAQ (reference sequence). In DNA form, the CDR3 reads TGTGCCAGCAGCCACGATGCCGGGTTGTTGAACGAGCAGTACTTC. It encodes CASSHDAGLLNEQYF.

The chain is built from TRBV20-1 and TRBJ2-3; 7 bases line up with TRBD2. This CDR3 comprises 15 residues. The V gene end was trimmed by 5 bases and the J gene end by 2 bases; junction bases not matched to a gene: 10. Germline CDR1 and CDR2: DFQATT and SNEGSKA (reference sequence). The CDR3 bases are TGCAGTGCTCTTCCTCTAGCGGCTGCCACAGATACGCAGTATTTT. Translation: CSALPLAAATDTQYF.

This clonotype is a singleton in its sample. This may be a read error, as it is one base from a much larger clone. The CDR3 DNA reads as TGTGCCAGCAGCTTGCCGGTTAGCTTCTACGAGCAGTACTTC. This encodes CASSLPVSFYEQYF. The rearrangement joins TRBV5-5 to TRBJ2-7; D unclear. Germline V CDR1 and CDR2: SGHKS, YYEKEE (reference sequence). V was clipped by 1 base and J by 3 bases, with 11 bases between them. The CDR3 has 14 residues.

This clonotype has a count of ten or more. The chain couples TRBV11-2 to TRBJ2-1, with 8 bases aligning to TRBD2. Germline V gives CDR1 SGHAT, CDR2 FQNNGV. Trimming removed 3 bases from V and 7 bases from J; junction bases left unmatched: 8. The CDR3 runs to 15 residues. The CDR3 DNA reads as TGTGCCAGCAGCTTGTCCAGCGGGAGACAAAATGAGCAGTTCTTC. This gives the protein CASSLSSGRQNEQFF.

This clonotype was seen only a few times. V and J are TRBV4-1 and TRBJ1-2, with 10 bases matching TRBD1. J lost 7 bases, V lost 0 bases, and 8 bases had no gene match. The CDR3 runs to 16 residues. The V gene's germline CDR1 is MGHRA and CDR2 YSYEKL. The CDR3, as DNA: TGCGCCAGCAGCCAAGAGGGGACAGGGGATGTTGCTGGCTACACCTTC. This codes for CASSQEGTGDVAGYTF.

This clonotype has a count of ten or more. This rearrangement joins TRBV12-3 or TRBV12-4 to TRBJ2-2; D may be TRBD1 (6 bases). Trimming took off 5 bases at V and 7 bases at J, with 17 bases between the two ends. The CDR3 runs 15 residues. The CDR3 DNA reads TGTGCCAGCAGTCTCCTCTCCCAGGGGATCGGGGAGCTGTTTTTT. Residues: CASSLLSQGIGELFF.

This clonotype was detected many times. The chain couples TRBV7-2 to TRBJ1-2; 7 bases agree with TRBD1. V was pared by 5 bases and J by 0 bases, with 6 bases of the junction left unmatched. This CDR3 has 15 residues. The germline V gene has CDR1 SGHTA and CDR2 FQGNSA. CDR3 residues: CASSPTTGSNYGYTF. In DNA, the CDR3 is TGTGCCAGCAGCCCGACGACAGGGTCTAACTATGGCTACACCTTC. The full variable domain, with the rest looked up from reference TRBV7-2 and TRBJ1-2, is GAGVSQSPSNKVTEKGKDVELRCDPISGHTALYWYRQSLGQGLEFLIYFQGNSAPDKSGLPSDRFSAERTGGSVSTLTIQRTQQEDSAVYLCASSPTTGSNYGYTFGSGTRLTVV.

This clonotype was seen many times. The V call is TRBV24-1, the J call TRBJ2-1; 7 positions agree with TRBD1. This CDR3 comprises 14 residues. V lost 7 bases and J lost 6; bases outside the gene matches: 8. CDR1 and CDR2 from the germline V gene are KGHDR and SFDVKD. CDR3 DNA: TGTGCCACCAGCAGACAGGGATTTGGCAATGAGCAGTTCTTC. The encoded protein is CATSRQGFGNEQFF.

This clonotype has at least ten counts. In nucleotides, the CDR3 is TGTGCCAGCAGCTTACGGGGACTAGCGGGGGGGACTAGCACAGATACGCAGTATTTT. It specifies CASSLRGLAGGTSTDTQYF. The chain couples TRBV7-8 to TRBJ2-3; TRBD2 matches 16 bases. The CDR3 length is 19 residues. In germline, CDR1 is SGHVS, CDR2 FQNEAQ. The V segment lost 2 bases and the J segment 0 bases; nucleotides outside the gene matches: 5. Variable domain in full (rest from reference TRBV7-8 and TRBJ2-3): GAGVSQSPRYKVAKRGQDVALRCDPISGHVSLFWYQQALGQGPEFLTYFQNEAQLDKSGLPSDRFFAERPEGSVSTLKIQRTQQEDSAVYLCASSLRGLAGGTSTDTQYFGPGTRLTVL.

This CDR3 is CASSPPRGNTEAFF. CDR3 sequence (DNA): TGTGCCAGCTCACCACCTCGGGGGAACACTGAAGCTTTCTTT. V usage is TRBV18 and J usage is TRBJ1-1, with D uncertain. CDR1 and CDR2 (germline): KGHSH, LQKENI. The CDR3 has 14 residues. Trimming cost V 0 bases and J 1 base, with 6 bases left between them. Full variable domain (remainder filled in from reference TRBV18 and TRBJ1-1): NAGVMQNPRHLVRRRGQEARLRCSPMKGHSHVYWYRQLPEEGLKFMVYLQKENIIDESGMPKERFSAEFPKEGPSILRIQQVVRGDSAAYFCASSPPRGNTEAFFGQGTRLTVV.

Many counts were recorded for this clonotype. CDR3 amino acids: CASSASSRMTGLNQPQHF. DNA for the CDR3: TGTGCCAGCAGCGCCAGTAGTAGGATGACAGGGCTGAATCAGCCCCAGCATTTT. The J gene is TRBJ1-5, the V gene TRBV9, with 7 bases aligning to TRBD1. Germline loops: CDR1 SGDLS, CDR2 YYNGEE. Trimming removed 3 bases from V and 4 bases from J; junction bases left unmatched: 16. This CDR3 contains 18 residues.